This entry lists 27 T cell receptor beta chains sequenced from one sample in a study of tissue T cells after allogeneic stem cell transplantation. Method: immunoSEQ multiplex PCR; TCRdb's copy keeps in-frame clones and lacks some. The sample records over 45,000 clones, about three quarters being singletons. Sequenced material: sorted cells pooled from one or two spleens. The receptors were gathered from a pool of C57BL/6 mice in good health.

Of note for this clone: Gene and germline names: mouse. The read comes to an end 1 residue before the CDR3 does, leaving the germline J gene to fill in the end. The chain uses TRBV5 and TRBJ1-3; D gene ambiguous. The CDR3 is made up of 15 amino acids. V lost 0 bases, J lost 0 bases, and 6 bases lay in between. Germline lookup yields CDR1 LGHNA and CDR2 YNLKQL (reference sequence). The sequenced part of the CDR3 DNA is TGTGCCAGCAGCCAAGATAGGAGTTCTGGAAATACGCTCTAT. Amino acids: CASSQDRSSGNTLY. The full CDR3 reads CASSQDRSSGNTLYF.

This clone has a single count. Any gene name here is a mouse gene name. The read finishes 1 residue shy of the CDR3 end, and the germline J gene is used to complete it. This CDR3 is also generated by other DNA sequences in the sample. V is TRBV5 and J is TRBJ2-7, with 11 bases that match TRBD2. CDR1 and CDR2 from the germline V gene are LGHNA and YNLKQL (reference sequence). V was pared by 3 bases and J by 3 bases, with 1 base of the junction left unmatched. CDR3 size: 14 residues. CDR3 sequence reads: CASSQDWGDYEQYF. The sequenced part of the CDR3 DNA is TGTGCCAGCAGCCAGGACTGGGGGGACTATGAACAGTAC.

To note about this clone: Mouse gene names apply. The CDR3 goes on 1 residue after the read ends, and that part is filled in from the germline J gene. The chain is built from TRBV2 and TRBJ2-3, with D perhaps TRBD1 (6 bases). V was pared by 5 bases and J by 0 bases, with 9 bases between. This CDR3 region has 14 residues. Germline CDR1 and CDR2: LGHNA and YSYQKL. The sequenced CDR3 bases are TGTGCCAGCAGCGAGGGGGTTAGTGCAGAAACGCTGTAT. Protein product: CASSEGVSAETLY. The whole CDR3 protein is CASSEGVSAETLYF.

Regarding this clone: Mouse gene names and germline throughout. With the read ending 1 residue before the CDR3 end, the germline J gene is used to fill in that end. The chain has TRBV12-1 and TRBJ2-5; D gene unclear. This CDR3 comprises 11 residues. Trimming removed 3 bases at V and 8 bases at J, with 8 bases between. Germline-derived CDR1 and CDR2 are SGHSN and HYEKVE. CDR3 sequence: CASSLEATQYF. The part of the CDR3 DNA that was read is TGTGCCAGCTCTTTGGAGGCCACCCAGTAC.

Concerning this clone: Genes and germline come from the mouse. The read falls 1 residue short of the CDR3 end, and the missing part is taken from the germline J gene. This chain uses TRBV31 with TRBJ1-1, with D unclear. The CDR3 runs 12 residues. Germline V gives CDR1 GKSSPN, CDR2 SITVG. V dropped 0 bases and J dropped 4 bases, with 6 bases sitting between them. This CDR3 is CAWSLKGTEVFF. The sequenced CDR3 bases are TGTGCCTGGAGTCTAAAGGGCACAGAAGTCTTC.

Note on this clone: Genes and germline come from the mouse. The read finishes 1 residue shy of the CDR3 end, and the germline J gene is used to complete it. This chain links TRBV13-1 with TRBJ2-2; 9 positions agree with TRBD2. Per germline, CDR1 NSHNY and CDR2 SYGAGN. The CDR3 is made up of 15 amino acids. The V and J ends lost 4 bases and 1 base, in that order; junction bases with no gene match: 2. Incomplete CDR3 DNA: TGTGCCAGCAGTCTGGACTGGGGAAACACCGGGCAGCTCTAC. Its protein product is CASSLDWGNTGQLY. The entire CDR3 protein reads CASSLDWGNTGQLYF.

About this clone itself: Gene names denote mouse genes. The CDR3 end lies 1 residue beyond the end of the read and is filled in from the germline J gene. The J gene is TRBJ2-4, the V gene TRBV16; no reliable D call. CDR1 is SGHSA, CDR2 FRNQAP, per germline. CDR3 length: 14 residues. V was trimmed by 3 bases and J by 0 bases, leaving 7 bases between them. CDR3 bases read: TGTGCAAGCAGCTTCCCGGGGAGTCAAAACACCTTGTAC. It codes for CASSFPGSQNTLY. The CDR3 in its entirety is CASSFPGSQNTLYF.

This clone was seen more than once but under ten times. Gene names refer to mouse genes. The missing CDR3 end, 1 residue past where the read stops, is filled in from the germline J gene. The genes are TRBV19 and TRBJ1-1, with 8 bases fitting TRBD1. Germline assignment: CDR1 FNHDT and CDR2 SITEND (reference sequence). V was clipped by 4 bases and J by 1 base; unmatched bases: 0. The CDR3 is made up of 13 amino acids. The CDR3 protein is CASSGQGNTEVFF. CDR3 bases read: TGTGCCAGCAGTGGACAGGGAAACACAGAAGTCTTC. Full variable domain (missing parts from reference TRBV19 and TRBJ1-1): GGIITQTPKFLIGQEGQKLTLKCQQNFNHDTMYWYRQDSGKGLRLIYYSITENDLQKGDLSEGYDASREKKSSFSLTVTSAQKNEMAVFLCASSGQGNTEVFFGKGTRLTVV.

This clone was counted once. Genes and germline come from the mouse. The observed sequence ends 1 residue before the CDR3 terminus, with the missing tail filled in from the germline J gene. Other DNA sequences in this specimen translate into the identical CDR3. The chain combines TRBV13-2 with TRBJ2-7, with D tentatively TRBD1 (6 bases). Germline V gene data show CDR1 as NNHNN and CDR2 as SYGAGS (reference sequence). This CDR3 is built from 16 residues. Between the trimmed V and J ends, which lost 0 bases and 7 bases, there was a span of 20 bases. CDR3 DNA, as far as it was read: TGTGCCAGCGGTGATGCAGGGGCTGGAGGGGCGCGCGAACAGTAC. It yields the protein CASGDAGAGGAREQY. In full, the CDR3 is CASGDAGAGGAREQYF.

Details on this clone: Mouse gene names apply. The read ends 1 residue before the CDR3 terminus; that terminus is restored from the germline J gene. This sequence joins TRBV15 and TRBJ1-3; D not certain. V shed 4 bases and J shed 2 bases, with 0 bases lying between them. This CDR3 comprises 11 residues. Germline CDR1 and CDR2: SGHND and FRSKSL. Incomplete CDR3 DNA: TGTGCCAGCAGTTCTGGAAATACGCTCTAT. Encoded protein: CASSSGNTLY. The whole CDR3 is CASSSGNTLYF.

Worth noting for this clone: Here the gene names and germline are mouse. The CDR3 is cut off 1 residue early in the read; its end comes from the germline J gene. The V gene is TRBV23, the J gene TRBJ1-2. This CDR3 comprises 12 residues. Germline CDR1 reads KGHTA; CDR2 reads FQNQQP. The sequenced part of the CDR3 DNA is TGCTCCAGCAGTCAGGGAAACTCCGACTACACC. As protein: CSSSQGNSDYT. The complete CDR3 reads CSSSQGNSDYTF.

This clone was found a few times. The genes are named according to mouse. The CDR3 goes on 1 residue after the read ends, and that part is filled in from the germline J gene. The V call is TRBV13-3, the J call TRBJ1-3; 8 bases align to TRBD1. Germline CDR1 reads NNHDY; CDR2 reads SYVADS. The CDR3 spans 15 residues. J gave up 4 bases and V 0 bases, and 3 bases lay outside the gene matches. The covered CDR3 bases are TGTGCCAGCAGTGATGACAGGGGGTGGGGAAATACGCTCTAT. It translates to CASSDDRGWGNTLY. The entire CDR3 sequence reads CASSDDRGWGNTLYF.

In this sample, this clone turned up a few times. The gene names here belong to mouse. This CDR3 is CASQALNTLYF. Partial CDR3 DNA: TGTGCCAGCCAGGCACTTAATACGCTCTAT. The chain employs TRBV13-3 and TRBJ1-3; no clear D. With the read ending 1 residue before the CDR3 end, the germline J gene is used to fill in that end. V was cut by 7 bases and J by 7 bases, with 9 bases left in between. From germline, CDR1 is NNHDY and CDR2 SYVADS. The CDR3 covers 11 residues.

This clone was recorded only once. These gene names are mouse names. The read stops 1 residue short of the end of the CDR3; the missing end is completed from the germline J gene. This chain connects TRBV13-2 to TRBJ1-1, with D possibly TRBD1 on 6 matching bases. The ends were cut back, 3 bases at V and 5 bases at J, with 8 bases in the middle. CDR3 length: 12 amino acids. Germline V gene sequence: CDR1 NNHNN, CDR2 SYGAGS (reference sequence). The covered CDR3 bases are TGTGCCAGCGGTGGCGGACAGACAGAAGTCTTC. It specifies CASGGGQTEVF. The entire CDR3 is CASGGGQTEVFF.

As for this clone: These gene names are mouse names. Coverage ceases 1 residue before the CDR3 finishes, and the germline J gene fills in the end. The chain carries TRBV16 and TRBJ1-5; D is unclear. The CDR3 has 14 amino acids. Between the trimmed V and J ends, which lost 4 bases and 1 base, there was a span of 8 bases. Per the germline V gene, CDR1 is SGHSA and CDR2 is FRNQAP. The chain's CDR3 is CASSCRTNNQAPLF. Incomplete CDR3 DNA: TGTGCAAGCAGCTGCAGGACGAACAACCAGGCTCCGCTT. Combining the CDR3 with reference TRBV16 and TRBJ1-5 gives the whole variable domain NAGVIQTPRHKVTGKGQEATLWCEPISGHSAVFWYRQTIVQGLEFLTYFRNQAPIDDSGMPKERFSAQMPNQSHSTLKIQSTQPQDSAVYLCASSCRTNNQAPLFGEGTRLSVL.

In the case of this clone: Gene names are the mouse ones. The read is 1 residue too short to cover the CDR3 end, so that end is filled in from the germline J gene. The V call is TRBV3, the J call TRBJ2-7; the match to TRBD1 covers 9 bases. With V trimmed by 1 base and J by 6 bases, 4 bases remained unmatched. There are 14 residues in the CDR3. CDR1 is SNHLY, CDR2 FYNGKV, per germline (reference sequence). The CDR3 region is CASSLGTGVGEQYF. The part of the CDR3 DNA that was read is TGTGCCAGCAGCTTAGGGACAGGGGTGGGTGAACAGTAC.

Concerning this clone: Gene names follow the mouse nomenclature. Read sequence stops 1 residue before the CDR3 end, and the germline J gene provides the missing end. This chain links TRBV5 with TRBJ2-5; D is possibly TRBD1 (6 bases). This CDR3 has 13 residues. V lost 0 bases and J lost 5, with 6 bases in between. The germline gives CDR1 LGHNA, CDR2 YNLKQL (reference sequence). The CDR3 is CASSQDRGDTQYF. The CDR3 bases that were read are TGTGCCAGCAGCCAAGACAGGGGAGACACCCAGTAC.

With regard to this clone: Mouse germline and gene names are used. CDR3 DNA (partial): TGTGCCAGCGGTGGCATACAGGGGTTGGAAGTCTTC. Amino acids: CASGGIQGLEVF. The CDR3 reads in full as CASGGIQGLEVFF. The J gene is TRBJ1-1, the V gene TRBV13-2, with 7 bases matching TRBD1. The CDR3 end lies 1 residue beyond the end of the read and is filled in from the germline J gene. CDR1 is NNHNN and CDR2 is SYGAGS in the germline V gene (reference sequence). The junction had 7 bases not matched to a gene; V was cut back by 3 bases and J by 8 bases. This CDR3 has 13 residues.

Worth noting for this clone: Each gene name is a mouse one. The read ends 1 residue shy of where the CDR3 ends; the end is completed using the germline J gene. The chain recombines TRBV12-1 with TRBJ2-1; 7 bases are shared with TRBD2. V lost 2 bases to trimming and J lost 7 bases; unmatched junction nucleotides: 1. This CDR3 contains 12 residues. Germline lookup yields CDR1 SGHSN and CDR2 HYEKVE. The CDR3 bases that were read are TGTGCCAGCTCTCCTGGGGGAGCTGAGCAGTTC. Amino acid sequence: CASSPGGAEQF. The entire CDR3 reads CASSPGGAEQFF.

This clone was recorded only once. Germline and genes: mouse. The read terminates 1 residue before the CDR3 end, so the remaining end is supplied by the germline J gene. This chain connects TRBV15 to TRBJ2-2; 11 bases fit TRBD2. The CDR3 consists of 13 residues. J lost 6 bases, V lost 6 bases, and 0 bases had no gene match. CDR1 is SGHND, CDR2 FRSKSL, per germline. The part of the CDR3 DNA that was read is TGTGCCAGCAGGACTGGGGGGGCCGGGCAGCTCTAC. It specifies CASRTGGAGQLY. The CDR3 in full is CASRTGGAGQLYF.

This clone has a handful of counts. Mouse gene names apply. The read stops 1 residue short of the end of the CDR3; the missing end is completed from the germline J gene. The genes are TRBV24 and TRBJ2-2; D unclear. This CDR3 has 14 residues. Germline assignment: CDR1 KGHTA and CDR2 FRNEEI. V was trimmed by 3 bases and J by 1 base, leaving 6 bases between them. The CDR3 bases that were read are TGTGCCAGCAGTCTCCCAGTAAACACCGGGCAGCTCTAC. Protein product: CASSLPVNTGQLY. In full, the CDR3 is CASSLPVNTGQLYF.

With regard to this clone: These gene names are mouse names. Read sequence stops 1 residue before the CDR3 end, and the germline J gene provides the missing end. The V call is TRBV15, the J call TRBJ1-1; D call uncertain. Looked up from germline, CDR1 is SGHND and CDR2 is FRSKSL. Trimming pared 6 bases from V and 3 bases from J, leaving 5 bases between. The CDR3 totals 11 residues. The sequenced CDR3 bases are TGTGCCAGCAGAAGCTACACAGAAGTCTTC. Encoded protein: CASRSYTEVF. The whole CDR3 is CASRSYTEVFF.

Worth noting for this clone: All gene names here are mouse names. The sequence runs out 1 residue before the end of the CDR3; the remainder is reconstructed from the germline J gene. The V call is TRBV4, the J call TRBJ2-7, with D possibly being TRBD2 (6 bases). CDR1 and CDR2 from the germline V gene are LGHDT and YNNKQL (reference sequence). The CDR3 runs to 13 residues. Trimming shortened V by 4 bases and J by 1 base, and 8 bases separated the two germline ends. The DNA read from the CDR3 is TGTGCCAGCAGCTTCTGGGGTTCCTATGAACAGTAC. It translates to CASSFWGSYEQY. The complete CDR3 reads CASSFWGSYEQYF.

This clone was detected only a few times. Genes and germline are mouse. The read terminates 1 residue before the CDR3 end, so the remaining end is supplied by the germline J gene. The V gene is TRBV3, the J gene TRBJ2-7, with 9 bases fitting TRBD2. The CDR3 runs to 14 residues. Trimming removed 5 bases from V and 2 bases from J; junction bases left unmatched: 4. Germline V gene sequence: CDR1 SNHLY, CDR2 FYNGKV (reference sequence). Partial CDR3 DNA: TGTGCCAGCAGCCGTCGGGACTGGGCCTATGAACAGTAC. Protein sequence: CASSRRDWAYEQY. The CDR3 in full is CASSRRDWAYEQYF.

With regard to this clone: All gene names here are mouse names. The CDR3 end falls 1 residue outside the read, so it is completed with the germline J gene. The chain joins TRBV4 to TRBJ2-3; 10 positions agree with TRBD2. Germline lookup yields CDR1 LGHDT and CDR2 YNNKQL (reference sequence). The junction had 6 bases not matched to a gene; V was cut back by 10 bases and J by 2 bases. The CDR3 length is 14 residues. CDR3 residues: CAILGGRYAETLYF. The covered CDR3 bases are TGTGCCATCCTGGGGGGGCGCTATGCAGAAACGCTGTAT.

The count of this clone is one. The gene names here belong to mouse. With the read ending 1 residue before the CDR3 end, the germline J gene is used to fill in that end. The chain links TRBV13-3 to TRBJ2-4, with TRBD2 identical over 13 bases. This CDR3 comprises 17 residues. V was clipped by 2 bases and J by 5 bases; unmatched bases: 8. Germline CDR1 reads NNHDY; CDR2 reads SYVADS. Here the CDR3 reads CASSDGLGGRLGNTLYF. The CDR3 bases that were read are TGTGCCAGCAGTGACGGACTGGGGGGGCGCTTAGGAAACACCTTGTAC.

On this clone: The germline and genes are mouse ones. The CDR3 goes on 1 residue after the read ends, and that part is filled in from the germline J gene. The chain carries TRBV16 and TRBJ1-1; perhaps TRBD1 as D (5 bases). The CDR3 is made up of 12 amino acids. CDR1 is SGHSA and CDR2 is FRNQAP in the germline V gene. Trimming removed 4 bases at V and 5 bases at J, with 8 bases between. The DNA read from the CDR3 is TGTGCAAGCAGCTCGGCAGGGACAGAAGTCTTC. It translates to CASSSAGTEVF. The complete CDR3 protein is CASSSAGTEVFF.